This is a list of T cell receptor beta chains from one sample in a study of tumor and adjacent non-tumor tissue in lung cancer. TCRdb independently ran MiXCR on the multiplex PCR reads; one entry per CDR3 protein. The data contain 60,000 to 90,000 distinct CDR3 sequences, around 70% of them seen just once; the ten biggest clones take up around 30%. The sequenced sample was distant non-tumor lung tissue. All receptors come from a woman aged 50 to 65 with non-small cell lung cancer. The CDR3 runs from the conserved cysteine through the conserved F or W. The order of the fields is D gene, V gene, J gene, clone size, CDR3 DNA, CDR3 protein. The D gene is left open where the match is weak. Part of the rows lack a size; the others show once, few, many or a class for expanded clones.

.	TRBV12-3/TRBV12-4	TRBJ2-1	.	TGTGCCAGCTGTGTTTTCGGGGTAGGTCGGCTGGGTGAGCAGTTCTTC	CASCVFGVGRLGEQFF
.	TRBV4-2	TRBJ2-5	.	TGTGCCAGCAGTCAAGCAAGTAGCCGAGAGACCCAGTACTTC	CASSQASSRETQYF
TRBD2	TRBV11-2	TRBJ2-7	.	TGTGCCAACAGCCCTTGGGCTAGCGGTTACTACGAACAGTACTTC	CANSPWASGYYEQYF
.	TRBV5-6	TRBJ2-7	.	TGTGCCAGCCGCTTGGCTGGGGCCCCCTACGAGCAGTACTTC	CASRLAGAPYEQYF
.	TRBV20-1	TRBJ2-1	.	TGCAGTGCTAGAACCCTGGGACGGGGTACTATCGATGAGCAGTTCTTC	CSARTLGRGTIDEQFF
TRBD2	TRBV14	TRBJ2-1	.	TGTGCCAGCAGCCACTTCGGAGACGGGACTAGCGGGAGATGGTACAATGAGCAGTTCTTC	CASSHFGDGTSGRWYNEQFF
.	TRBV11-1	TRBJ2-2	.	TGTGCCGGCAGGGAGGCAGGTCGCGGGGAGCTGTTTTTT	CAGREAGRGELFF
.	TRBV11-3	TRBJ2-1	few	TGTGCTAGCAGCTTAGATTGGAGCAATGAGCAGTTCTTC	CASSLDWSNEQFF
.	TRBV4-1	TRBJ1-1	.	TGCGCCAGCAGCCAAGATCTCAACAGGGTCGGCGCTGAAGCTTCCTTT	CASSQDLNRVGAEASF
.	TRBV2	TRBJ2-7	.	TGTGCCAGCATCGAAGGCACAATTGGGGATCACTCCTACGAGCAGTACTTC	CASIEGTIGDHSYEQYF
.	TRBV5-4	TRBJ2-5	.	TGTGCCAGCAACCTACGTTGGAACAAGAAAGAGACCCAGTACTTC	CASNLRWNKKETQYF
.	TRBV4-1	TRBJ2-7	.	TGCGCCAACAACCAAGCCTCTAGCTCCTACGAGCAGTACTTC	CANNQASSSYEQYF
.	TRBV29-1	TRBJ1-1	once	TGCAGCGTTTCTTGGGGGCGCAGACTCTCGGGCGTGAACACTGAAGCTTTCTTT	CSVSWGRRLSGVNTEAFF
TRBD2	TRBV11-1	TRBJ2-3	.	TGTGCCAACAGCTTTGGACTAGCGGGATTAAAAAGCATAGATACGCAGTATTTT	CANSFGLAGLKSIDTQYF
TRBD2	TRBV11-2	TRBJ2-1	.	TGTGCCAGCAGTTTAGAGTCGGGACTAGTGGGAGTCGATGAGCAGTTCTTC	CASSLESGLVGVDEQFF
TRBD1	TRBV7-9	TRBJ1-1	.	TGTGCCAGCAGCTTAGGGACAGGGGTTGCTGAAGCTTTCTTT	CASSLGTGVAEAFF
TRBD2	TRBV13	TRBJ2-3	.	TGTGTCAGCAGCTTAGGAGATAGCGGGAGGGCAGATACGCAATATTTT	CVSSLGDSGRADTQYF
.	TRBV13	TRBJ2-3	few	TGTGCCAGCAGCTTGGTTGTCGGCACAGATACGCAGTATTTT	CASSLVVGTDTQYF
.	TRBV6-2/TRBV6-3	TRBJ2-1	many	TGTGCCAGCTTGAGCCCCAGGGTCTACAATGAGCAGTTCTTC	CASLSPRVYNEQFF
.	TRBV20-1	TRBJ2-1	.	TGCAGTGCTATAGGGCAGCACTGGTACAATGAGCCGTTCTTC	CSAIGQHWYNEPFF
.	TRBV6-2/TRBV6-3	TRBJ2-1	many	TGTGCCAGCAGTTACGTAGCGGAGAGATACAATGAGCAGTTCTTC	CASSYVAERYNEQFF
TRBD2	TRBV11-3	TRBJ2-3	.	TGTGTCAGCAGAACCGGGACTAGCGGAACTTTACTAGATACGCACTATTTT	CVSRTGTSGTLLDTHYF
TRBD2	TRBV30	TRBJ2-7	.	TGTGCCTGGAGTCGACTAGCGGGAGGGAGTGAGCAGTACTTC	CAWSRLAGGSEQYF
.	TRBV4-2	TRBJ1-5	.	TGTGCCAGTGGCGAAGATAGGGGTCAGCCCCAGCATTTT	CASGEDRGQPQHF
.	TRBV11-1	TRBJ2-5	.	TGTGCCAGCAGCTTCGTCATTAGCGTAGAGACCCAGTACTTC	CASSFVISVETQYF
.	TRBV28	TRBJ2-3	.	TGTGCCAGCAGTCCTCAGACCTGGGATACGCAGTATTTT	CASSPQTWDTQYF
TRBD2	TRBV5-6	TRBJ2-3	many	TGTGCCAGCAGCCCCCCTGTCGCAGCGGGAAGACGGGATACGCAGTATTTT	CASSPPVAAGRRDTQYF